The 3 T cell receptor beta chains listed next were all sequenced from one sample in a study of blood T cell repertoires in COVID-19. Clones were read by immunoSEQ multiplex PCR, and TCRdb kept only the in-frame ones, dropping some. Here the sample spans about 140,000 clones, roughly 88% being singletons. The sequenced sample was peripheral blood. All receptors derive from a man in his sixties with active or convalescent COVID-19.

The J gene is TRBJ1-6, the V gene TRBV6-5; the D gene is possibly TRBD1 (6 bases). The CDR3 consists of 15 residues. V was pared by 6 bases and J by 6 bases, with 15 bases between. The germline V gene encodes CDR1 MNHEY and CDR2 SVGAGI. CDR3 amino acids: CASRSEDRVNSPLHF. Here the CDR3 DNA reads TGTGCCAGCAGGTCCGAGGACAGAGTTAATTCACCCCTCCACTTT.

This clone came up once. The CDR3 sequence is CASSPPSRGAGELFF. The CDR3 DNA follows: TGTGCCAGCTCACCACCGAGCAGGGGGGCCGGGGAGCTGTTTTTT. The chain recombines TRBV18 with TRBJ2-2, with D perhaps TRBD1 (7 bases). This CDR3 contains 15 residues. V was pared by 0 bases and J by 6 bases, with 11 bases between. The V gene's germline CDR1 is KGHSH and CDR2 LQKENI.

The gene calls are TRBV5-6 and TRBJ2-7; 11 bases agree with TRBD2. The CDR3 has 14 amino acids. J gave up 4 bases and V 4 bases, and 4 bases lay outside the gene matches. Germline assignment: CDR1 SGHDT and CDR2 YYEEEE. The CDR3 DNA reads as TGTGCCAGCAGCCGTCTAGCGGGAGGATACGAGCAGTACTTC. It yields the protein CASSRLAGGYEQYF. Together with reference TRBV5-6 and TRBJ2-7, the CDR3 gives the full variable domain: DAGVTQSPTHLIKTRGQQVTLRCSPKSGHDTVSWYQQALGQGPQFIFQYYEEEERQRGNFPDRFSGHQFPNYSSELNVNALLLGDSALYLCASSRLAGGYEQYFGPGTRLTVT.